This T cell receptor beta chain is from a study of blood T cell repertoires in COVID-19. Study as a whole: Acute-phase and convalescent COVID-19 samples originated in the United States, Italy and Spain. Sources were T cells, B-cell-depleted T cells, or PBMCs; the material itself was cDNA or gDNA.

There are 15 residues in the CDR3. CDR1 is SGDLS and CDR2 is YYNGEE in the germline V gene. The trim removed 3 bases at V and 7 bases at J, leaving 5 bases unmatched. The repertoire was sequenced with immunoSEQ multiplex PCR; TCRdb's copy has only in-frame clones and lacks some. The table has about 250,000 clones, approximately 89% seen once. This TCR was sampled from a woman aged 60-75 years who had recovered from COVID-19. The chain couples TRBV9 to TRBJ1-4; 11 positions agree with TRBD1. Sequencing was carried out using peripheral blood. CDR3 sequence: CASSGGGTGGEKLFF. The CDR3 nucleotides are TGTGCCAGCAGCGGCGGAGGGACAGGGGGTGAAAAACTGTTTTTT.